This T cell receptor (beta chain) was profiled in a study of blood T cell repertoires in COVID-19. Background on the study: The origin of the acute and convalescent COVID-19 samples was the United States, Italy and Spain.

Germline CDR1 and CDR2: SGHNT and YYREEE (reference sequence). V gave up 4 bases and J gave up 1 base, with 14 bases separating them. The CDR3 loop spans 15 amino acids. Authors' data handling: Counts of nucleated cells, estimated from reference gene primer amplification, were obtained. Method: immunoSEQ multiplex PCR; TCRdb's copy keeps in-frame clones and lacks some. From that table come the V and J calls and clone size; the DNA was used to work out D and trimming. There are about 270,000 clones in the sample; roughly 91% occur only once, and 2.3% lies in the top ten. Participants were aged about 18 to 100 years from around 24 US areas. Cohort placement rested on clinical history that participants reported themselves.

Sequenced: PBMCs or T cells enriched from blood (not recorded which). This receptor was obtained from a woman aged 40 to 49 with acute COVID-19. V gene TRBV5-4 combines with J gene TRBJ1-1; perhaps TRBD1 as D (6 bases). CDR3 sequence reads: CASSQGTLGNTEAFF. The CDR3 region has the DNA TGTGCCAGCAGCCAAGGGACACTGGGGAACACTGAAGCTTTCTTT.